A selection of T cell receptor beta chains follows, all from one sample in a study of monozygotic twins with inflammatory bowel disease. Following a re-call of the 5' RACE reads, TCRdb has one entry per CDR3 protein and lacks DNA. This sample's clone table lists about 300,000 distinct CDR3 sequences. Source material: blood. The origin of the receptors is a human donor with ulcerative colitis or Crohn's disease, or a healthy co-twin of an affected twin (not recorded which). Both conserved end residues are part of each CDR3. Each record gives: V gene, J gene, CDR3 protein.

TRBV13,TRBJ1-2,CASSPQGGGYTF
TRBV29-1,TRBJ2-7,CSVLGLAENGKPYEQYF
TRBV9,TRBJ2-4,CASSVGPSAKNIQYF
TRBV7-2,TRBJ2-7,CASSPGDTYEQYF
TRBV20-1,TRBJ1-2,CSARYGQAWGNYGYTF
TRBV7-8,TRBJ1-2,CASSLAQGAVGGYTF
TRBV7-8,TRBJ1-5,CASTKMGRTNQPQHF
TRBV28,TRBJ2-1,CASTAGGIEQFF
TRBV10-3,TRBJ1-5,CAISHDRGSQPQHF
TRBV6-5,TRBJ2-2,CASSFGLVGTGELFF
TRBV4-3,TRBJ1-2,CASSQVAGFGHYGYTF
TRBV7-3,TRBJ2-3,CASSLSSSGGARDTQYF
TRBV7-8,TRBJ1-1,CASSLPGSSTEAFF
TRBV29-1,TRBJ2-2,CSVVAGHLPNTGELFF
TRBV4-2,TRBJ2-5,CASSLRGTGETQYF
TRBV12-3/TRBV12-4,TRBJ2-3,CASSFSTGQTDTQYF
TRBV20-1,TRBJ2-1,CSASRQGSYNEQFF
TRBV3-1,TRBJ2-1,CASSHKRAGEYYNEQFF
TRBV18,TRBJ1-1,CASSVGGDTEAFF
TRBV5-5,TRBJ1-2,CASSNNRGDGYTF
TRBV20-1,TRBJ2-1,CSASLPGLAVNNEQFF
TRBV18,TRBJ2-7,CASSPRIRDGSYEQYF
TRBV12-3/TRBV12-4,TRBJ1-5,CASREYDQPQHF
TRBV12-3/TRBV12-4,TRBJ2-1,CASSLAGEGGEQFF
TRBV5-1,TRBJ2-7,CASSFGGTSGYYEQYF
TRBV28,TRBJ2-7,CASRSGRAFGEQYF
TRBV5-4,TRBJ2-1,CASSLERQRGAYNSYNEQFF
TRBV18,TRBJ1-3,CVSSPPGKGNTIYF
TRBV20-1,TRBJ2-7,CSASKTASGGYEQYF
TRBV7-6,TRBJ2-1,CASSKTGGNWFNEQFF
TRBV29-1,TRBJ1-2,CSVPTGGEGYTF
TRBV29-1,TRBJ2-7,CSVVDSGRTLYEQYF
TRBV20-1,TRBJ2-7,CSARAGHEQYF
TRBV28,TRBJ1-5,CASSLGTFQHF
TRBV2,TRBJ2-5,CASKGQAGRETQYF
TRBV28,TRBJ1-1,CASSLGQGEAFF
TRBV28,TRBJ2-3,CASSFFGGSTDTQYF
TRBV29-1,TRBJ2-3,CSVGSGVTDTQYF
TRBV4-3,TRBJ1-2,CASSQDYSGYDGYTF
TRBV5-1,TRBJ2-1,CASSLHPPGSTETYNEQFF
TRBV9,TRBJ2-3,CASSVAGRYTDTQYF
TRBV5-1,TRBJ2-4,CASGDRENIQYF
TRBV12-5,TRBJ2-5,CASGTHAPLGAETQYF
TRBV19,TRBJ2-1,CASSIILGSSYNEQFF
TRBV19,TRBJ2-2,CASSMWDGVFSTGELFF
TRBV6-5,TRBJ2-1,CASSSPRTGGNEQFF
TRBV29-1,TRBJ2-1,CSVEGVLIQRKSF